The 26 T cell receptor beta chains in this list originate from one sample, sequenced in a study of T cell repertoires in cytomegalovirus infection. MiXCR, run by TCRdb on the reads, gives a single entry per CDR3 protein. The sample yields about 830,000 distinct CDR3 sequences, about 30% seen once. Which antigens these TCRs recognize remains unknown. The sequenced sample was cultured CD8+ T cells from PBMCs, obtained from culture after CMV antigen stimulation. These receptors were collected from a human donor in good health (CMV status not recorded). Some clones in this sample may be carry-over from other donors' samples.

The chain recombines TRBV10-1 with TRBJ2-7, with TRBD1 matching 9 bases. CDR3 size: 12 residues. The trim removed 8 bases at V and 5 bases at J, leaving 4 bases unmatched. Per germline, CDR1 WNHNN and CDR2 SYGVQD (reference sequence). This CDR3 reads CASGTGRDEQYF. CDR3 DNA: TGCGCCAGCGGGACAGGGCGCGACGAGCAGTACTTC.

This clonotype was counted a few times. The chain uses TRBV12-3 or TRBV12-4 and TRBJ2-5; 8 bases align to TRBD2. With 5 bases clipped from V and 5 bases from J, the junction kept 10 bases outside the gene matches. This CDR3 comprises 15 residues. The CDR3 here is CASSQTSEEEETQYF. CDR3 nucleotides: TGTGCCAGCAGTCAGACTAGCGAGGAAGAGGAGACCCAGTACTTC.

J is TRBJ2-1 and V is TRBV27; D gene ambiguous. Germline loops: CDR1 MNHEY, CDR2 SMNVEV (reference sequence). V lost 3 bases and J lost 5, with 11 bases in between. The CDR3 runs to 14 residues. The CDR3 sequence: CASSFSAADNEQFF. The CDR3 bases are TGTGCCAGCAGTTTCTCGGCAGCCGACAATGAGCAGTTCTTC.

Concerning this clonotype: A read error may account for a junction end that differs from germline. V and J are TRBV6-6 and TRBJ2-2, with 12 bases aligning to TRBD1. CDR1 is MNHNY and CDR2 is SVGAGI in the germline V gene (reference sequence). This CDR3 comprises 18 residues. CDR3 bases: TGTGCCAACAGTTACGGGACAGGGGGCGCTGGGTACACCGGGGAGCTGTTTTTT. Encoded protein: CANSYGTGGAGYTGELFF.

This clonotype was seen a few times. The gene calls are TRBV27 and TRBJ2-1, with 7 bases lining up with TRBD2. Germline CDR1 MNHEY, CDR2 SMNVEV (reference sequence). The CDR3 length is 18 residues. Trimming removed 0 bases from V and 2 bases from J; junction bases left unmatched: 10. The DNA for the CDR3 is TGTGCCAGCAGTTTATCTGGGCGGGGGACGGAGACCTACAATGAGCAGTTCTTC. Translation: CASSLSGRGTETYNEQFF.

In DNA, the CDR3 is TGTGCCAGCAGCCCTGGGACAGGGGTACAGCCCCAGCATTTT. Protein product: CASSPGTGVQPQHF. V and J are TRBV9 and TRBJ1-5, with 10 bases fitting TRBD1. Per the germline V gene, CDR1 is SGDLS and CDR2 is YYNGEE. After removal of 4 bases from V and 7 bases from J, the junction contained 5 bases not matched to a gene. The CDR3 has 14 amino acids.

In DNA, the CDR3 is TGTGCCACTCCGGACAGGGATAATGGCTACACCTTC. It is translated as CATPDRDNGYTF. The rearrangement links TRBV19 to TRBJ1-2; 8 bases line up with TRBD1. V shed 10 bases and J 6 bases; nucleotides not matched to a gene: 7. Looked up from germline, CDR1 is LNHDA and CDR2 is SQIVND (reference sequence). CDR3 length equals 12 residues.

This clonotype appeared a few times. This chain links TRBV18 with TRBJ2-5; D not resolved. V lost 3 bases and J 3 bases, leaving 11 bases between the germline ends. The CDR3 loop spans 14 amino acids. CDR1 and CDR2 from the germline V gene are KGHSH and LQKENI. CDR3 coding DNA: TGTGCCAGCTCACCTACGGATACTGAAGAGACCCAGTACTTC. It encodes CASSPTDTEETQYF.

This clonotype was recorded a few times. This sequence joins TRBV2 and TRBJ1-6; 9 positions agree with TRBD1. Germline trimming cut 5 bases from V and 2 bases from J; bases unmatched to any gene: 13. This CDR3 contains 19 residues. The germline V gene has CDR1 SNHLY and CDR2 FYNNEI. CDR3 sequence reads: CASSNSGTGITAYNSPLHF. The CDR3 nucleotides read TGTGCCAGCAGTAACTCCGGGACAGGGATTACCGCCTATAATTCACCCCTCCACTTT.

This chain connects TRBV12-2 to TRBJ2-7; the table's TRBD1 call for D was not verified on the DNA. TRBV12-2 is a known pseudogene. The CDR3 has 19 amino acids. CDR3 loop: CASRLALPGGGTLTYEQYF. The DNA of the CDR3 is TGTGCAAGTCGCTTAGCGTTGCCCGGGGGGGGAACTCTTACCTACGAGCAGTACTTC.

The table lists this clonotype with a few counts. The rearrangement joins TRBV29-1 to TRBJ2-1, with 11 bases fitting TRBD1. The CDR3 totals 14 residues. Germline values: CDR1 SQVTM, CDR2 ANQGSEA. J was trimmed by 6 bases and V by 5 bases; bases with no gene match: 6. The CDR3, as DNA: TGCAGCGTTACGGGACAGGGGGATACCAATGAGCAGTTCTTC. It yields the protein CSVTGQGDTNEQFF.

This clonotype was observed a handful of times. The rearrangement uses TRBV7-9 and TRBJ2-5; the D call may be TRBD1 or TRBD2 (5 bases each). Germline V gene lookup returns CDR1 SEHNR and CDR2 FQNEAQ (reference sequence). There are 13 residues in the CDR3. V lost 5 bases and J lost 5, with 12 bases in between. The CDR3 DNA follows: TGTGCCAGCAGCAAGGGACGGGTGGAGACCCAGTACTTC. Protein product: CASSKGRVETQYF.

The chain joins TRBV29-1 to TRBJ2-7; 11 nucleotides line up with TRBD2. CDR1 and CDR2 (germline): SQVTM, ANQGSEA. J gave up 1 base and V 6 bases, and 2 bases lay outside the gene matches. The CDR3 is 13 amino acids. DNA for the CDR3: TGCAGCGTACCTAGCGGGGGGTCCTACGAGCAGTACTTC. Translation gives CSVPSGGSYEQYF.

The rearrangement links TRBV6-2 or TRBV6-3 to TRBJ1-2; D is possibly TRBD1 (5 bases). Deletions cut 6 bases from V and 8 bases from J, with 13 bases between. The CDR3 is 12 amino acids. Germline lookup yields CDR1 MNHEY and CDR2 SVGEGT. The CDR3 reads CASRAGGGGYTF. CDR3 bases: TGTGCCAGCAGAGCGGGGGGTGGAGGCTACACCTTC.

This clonotype was found a few times. The chain is built from TRBV15 and TRBJ2-1, with D uncertain. Germline CDR1 and CDR2: LNHNV and YYDKDF (reference sequence). Trimming removed 1 base from V and 10 bases from J, with 8 bases in between. The CDR3 length is 12 residues. The CDR3 nucleotides read TGTGCCACCAGCAGAGTAGTGGACGAGCAGTTCTTC. It is translated as CATSRVVDEQFF.

This chain uses TRBV7-3 with TRBJ2-5; D unclear. CDR1 SGHTA and CDR2 FQGTGA come from the germline V gene. The CDR3 runs 15 residues. V lost 0 bases and J lost 3, with 11 bases in between. Here the CDR3 DNA reads TGTGCCAGCAGCTTAACGTCCTCAGCCGAAGAGACCCAGTACTTC. Amino acids: CASSLTSSAEETQYF.

This clonotype has a handful of counts. The V and J genes are TRBV6-6 and TRBJ2-7; D is possibly TRBD1 (5 bases). V was pared by 6 bases and J by 11 bases, with 20 bases between. This CDR3 comprises 13 residues. Per the germline V gene, CDR1 is MNHNY and CDR2 is SVGAGI (reference sequence). For the CDR3, the DNA is TGTGCCAGCAGGAGTTGGGCGGTTGGCAGGGAGTACGTC. Amino acid sequence: CASRSWAVGREYV.

The rearrangement uses TRBV29-1 and TRBJ2-3; no clear D. The germline V gene has CDR1 SQVTM and CDR2 ANQGSEA. Deletions cut 4 bases from V and 2 bases from J, with 10 bases between. The CDR3 extends over 13 amino acids. CDR3 amino acids: CSVGTMVTDTQYF. Here the CDR3 DNA reads TGCAGCGTTGGGACCATGGTCACAGATACGCAGTATTTT.

The V gene is TRBV4-3, the J gene TRBJ2-2; 7 nucleotides match TRBD2. Germline CDR1 reads LGHNA; CDR2 reads YSLEER. After removal of 5 bases from V and 1 base from J, the junction contained 7 bases not matched to a gene. The CDR3 totals 16 residues. As DNA, the CDR3 is TGCGCCAGCAGCGGACGAGCGGGGAAGAACACCGGGGAGCTGTTTTTT. Residues: CASSGRAGKNTGELFF.

In DNA form, the CDR3 reads TGTGCCAGCAGTTACTCGGGGGAAGGCAATCAGCCCCAGCATTTT. This sequence encodes CASSYSGEGNQPQHF. The V gene is TRBV6-5, the J gene TRBJ1-5; TRBD1 is a possible D gene (5 bases). Looked up from germline, CDR1 is MNHEY and CDR2 is SVGAGI. The V and J ends lost 0 bases and 2 bases respectively, with 8 bases between them. This CDR3 is 15 amino acids long.

The chain links TRBV6-5 to TRBJ2-5, with TRBD1 identical over 10 bases. V shed 5 bases and J 5 bases; nucleotides not matched to a gene: 8. The germline V gene has CDR1 MNHEY and CDR2 SVGAGI. The CDR3 spans 15 residues. CDR3 in amino acids: CASSTGTGVQETQYF. The CDR3 bases are TGTGCCAGCAGTACCGGGACAGGGGTTCAGGAGACCCAGTACTTC.

This clonotype has ten or more counts. This rearrangement joins TRBV25-1 to TRBJ2-7, with 8 positions matching TRBD2. The germline V gene encodes CDR1 MGHDK and CDR2 SYGVNS. The CDR3 is 12 amino acids. Trimming at V came to 7 bases and at J to 2 bases, leaving 1 base not matched to a gene. The CDR3 spells CASTRGAYEQYF. CDR3 sequence (DNA): TGTGCCAGCACGCGGGGGGCCTACGAGCAGTACTTC.

The CDR3 sequence: CASSSDRGLPYEQYF. CDR3 DNA sequence: TGTGCCAGCAGTTCGGACAGGGGGCTTCCCTACGAGCAGTACTTC. The chain employs TRBV6-8 and TRBJ2-7, with TRBD1 identical over 11 bases. With 4 bases clipped from V and 2 bases from J, the junction kept 4 bases outside the gene matches. CDR3 size: 15 residues. Germline values: CDR1 MNHGY, CDR2 SAAAGT.

The rearrangement uses TRBV12-3 or TRBV12-4 and TRBJ2-3, with D uncertain. Trimming stripped 5 bases from V and 5 bases from J, with 11 bases between. The CDR3 extends over 13 amino acids. CDR3 protein: CASSPPTRDTQYF. The CDR3 bases are TGTGCCAGCAGTCCGCCTACTCGAGATACGCAGTATTTT.

This clonotype was recorded a few times. The chain has TRBV7-8 and TRBJ2-3; either TRBD1 or TRBD2 may fit D (5 bases each). V was cut by 8 bases and J by 3 bases, with 9 bases left in between. Germline V gives CDR1 SGHVS, CDR2 FQNEAQ. There are 12 residues in the CDR3. This CDR3 is CASLGGTDTQYF. CDR3 nucleotides: TGTGCCAGCCTTGGGGGTACAGATACGCAGTATTTT.

This clonotype was seen just once. The V gene is TRBV2, the J gene TRBJ1-5, with D tentatively TRBD1 (5 bases). Per germline, CDR1 SNHLY and CDR2 FYNNEI. The germline V and J ends were trimmed by 7 bases and 7 bases, with 11 bases remaining between them. The CDR3 consists of 12 residues. The CDR3 is CASKAGRQPQHF. The CDR3 region has the DNA TGTGCCAGCAAGGCAGGGAGGCAGCCCCAGCATTTT.